These T cell receptor beta chains were read from a single sample in a study of beta chain features in type 1 diabetes. Sequencing used immunoSEQ multiplex PCR; TCRdb keeps in-frame clones, though not all of them. The data contain around 140,000 clones, more than 9% of them seen just once; the ten biggest clones take up roughly 1.4%. The sequencing sample was made of naive CD4+ T cells from blood. These receptors were collected from a man aged 18 to 29 in good health. Both conserved end residues are part of each CDR3. D genes are given only for firm matches.

D	V	J	CDR3
.	TRBV4-1	TRBJ2-7	CASSPGLQGRVYEQYF
.	TRBV7-2	TRBJ2-1	CASSLVALTYNEQFF
.	TRBV4-3	TRBJ2-7	CASSQDGVPYEQYF
.	TRBV2	TRBJ2-2	CASSREKQGTGELFF
.	TRBV10-3	TRBJ2-5	CAISESRSGVETQYF
TRBD2	TRBV19	TRBJ2-1	CASSSANLYSGDEQFF
.	TRBV30	TRBJ2-1	CAWSWLAGEQFF
TRBD1	TRBV5-1	TRBJ1-4	CASSALGQLNEKLFF
.	TRBV7-2	TRBJ1-2	CASSSTTGDYGYTF
.	TRBV7-3	TRBJ2-3	CASSLVQDTQYF
.	TRBV7-2	TRBJ1-4	CASSFGRVNEKLFF
TRBD1	TRBV30	TRBJ1-5	CALGTGYGAGSGQPQPF
.	TRBV7-9	TRBJ1-2	CASSLEGIGSYTF
.	TRBV6-6	TRBJ2-5	CASSRTHQETQYF
.	TRBV7-2	TRBJ2-2	CASSLGGVPGELFF
.	TRBV27	TRBJ2-1	CASSFLRGYEQFF
TRBD1	TRBV6-5	TRBJ1-2	CASQGAGGYTF
TRBD2	TRBV4-1	TRBJ2-7	CASSQGQAGGSYEQYF
TRBD1	TRBV10-1	TRBJ2-3	CASSRTGDGTDTQYF
TRBD2	TRBV5-1	TRBJ2-3	CASSLYASGGAIDTQYF
.	TRBV5-1	TRBJ2-5	CASSLGGFQETQYF
TRBD2	TRBV4-2	TRBJ2-5	CASSQDQQGSGRKETQYF
.	TRBV4-3	TRBJ2-7	CASSQDSEGKSSYEQYF
.	TRBV7-9	TRBJ2-2	CASSLLEGVTGELFF
TRBD1	TRBV29-1	TRBJ1-5	CSALTGGNQPQHF
.	TRBV25-1	TRBJ1-6	CASSESSYNSPLHF
TRBD1	TRBV4-1	TRBJ1-1	CASSQPGQYTEAFF
TRBD1	TRBV11-2	TRBJ2-5	CASSSDRGRETQYF
TRBD1	TRBV7-2	TRBJ1-5	CASSLRGSGTGNQPQHF
TRBD2	TRBV6-5	TRBJ2-2	CASTIAGGNTGELFF
.	TRBV19	TRBJ1-4	CASTQLGRGNEKLFF
.	TRBV28	TRBJ1-5	CASTLGAFGGTVPQHF
TRBD2	TRBV18	TRBJ2-2	CASSIGLAGTTGELFF
.	TRBV30	TRBJ1-5	CAWSVLQGSQPQHF
.	TRBV7-9	TRBJ2-7	CASSLEWAHEQYF
TRBD1	TRBV9	TRBJ2-3	CASSVEGQGWATDTQYF
TRBD1	TRBV5-4	TRBJ2-1	CASSWGGTGGYNEQFF
.	TRBV5-1	TRBJ2-2	CASSLNTGTKVPELFF
TRBD1	TRBV27	TRBJ1-6	CASSLSRDGTGNSPLHF
.	TRBV19	TRBJ1-2	CATTSTGNSNYGYTF
.	TRBV6-5	TRBJ2-1	CASSYSSRQFF
.	TRBV19	TRBJ2-1	CASSASRHLYNEQFF
.	TRBV18	TRBJ1-2	CASSSSEANYGYTF
.	TRBV5-1	TRBJ1-2	CASSLVAGNYGYTF
TRBD1	TRBV15	TRBJ2-7	CATSRDDRGPLLYEQYF
TRBD2	TRBV7-7	TRBJ2-7	CASSSWGGTSYEQYF
.	TRBV9	TRBJ2-3	CASSVSLAADTQYF
TRBD1	TRBV28	TRBJ1-2	CASSFSGTAKIYGYTF